This is a list of T cell receptor beta chains from one sample in a study of blood T cell repertoires in COVID-19. Method: immunoSEQ multiplex PCR; TCRdb's copy keeps in-frame clones and lacks some. The sample holds 150,000 to 200,000 clones, about four fifths seen once. The sequenced sample consisted of PBMCs or T cells enriched from blood (not recorded which). The receptors derive from a middle-aged man who had recovered from COVID-19. Both conserved end residues are part of each CDR3. A D gene is named only where the DNA matches it firmly. Clone size, where shown, is once, few, many, or a class for clones that have expanded.

V gene	J gene	D gene	clone size	CDR3 protein	CDR3 DNA
TRBV29-1	TRBJ1-4	NA	NA	CSVSTGTEKLFF	TGCAGCGTTAGCACAGGAACTGAAAAACTGTTTTTT
TRBV10-3	TRBJ2-3	NA	NA	CAISEHGGGPDTQYF	TGTGCCATCAGTGAGCACGGGGGAGGTCCCGATACGCAGTATTTT
TRBV7-9	TRBJ2-5	TRBD1	NA	CASSLGQTTSETQYF	TGTGCCAGCAGCTTGGGACAGACCACGTCGGAGACCCAGTACTTC
TRBV20-1	TRBJ2-1	NA	NA	CSASTRLVDNEQFF	TGCAGTGCTAGTACGCGGCTAGTAGACAATGAGCAGTTCTTC
TRBV14	TRBJ2-1	NA	once	CASSPVEGYNEQFF	TGTGCCAGCAGCCCGGTAGAGGGTTACAATGAGCAGTTCTTC
TRBV6-5	TRBJ1-3	NA	NA	CAIHFGRRNTIYF	TGTGCCATCCATTTCGGGAGGAGAAACACCATATATTTT
TRBV27	TRBJ2-7	TRBD2	once	CATRLAGGRSSYEQYF	TGTGCCACCAGACTAGCGGGAGGCCGGAGCTCCTACGAGCAGTACTTC
TRBV27	TRBJ1-5	NA	few	CASSSGLRTNQPQHF	TGTGCCAGCAGCTCTGGTTTGAGGACTAATCAGCCCCAGCATTTT
TRBV19	TRBJ1-2	NA	NA	CASRPQGSNYGYTF	TGTGCCAGTAGGCCCCAGGGGTCTAACTATGGCTACACCTTC
TRBV28	TRBJ2-7	TRBD1	NA	CASRGQATYEQYF	TGTGCCAGTAGAGGACAGGCCACCTACGAGCAGTACTTC
TRBV6-5	TRBJ2-7	NA	NA	CASSISQSSYEQYF	TGTGCCAGCAGTATAAGCCAAAGCTCCTACGAGCAGTACTTC
TRBV28	TRBJ2-7	TRBD2	NA	CASSRAGTYEQYF	TGTGCCAGCAGCCGAGCGGGGACGTACGAGCAGTACTTC
TRBV7-9	TRBJ2-4	TRBD1	once	CASSFTGERNIQYF	TGTGCCAGCAGCTTTACAGGGGAAAGAAACATTCAGTACTTC
TRBV4-1	TRBJ1-2	TRBD1	NA	CASSQEPNRGSYGYTF	TGCGCCAGCAGCCAAGAACCCAACAGGGGGTCCTATGGCTACACCTTC
TRBV7-9	TRBJ2-3	NA	NA	CASSLVGVRTDTQYF	TGTGCCAGCAGCCTTGTCGGGGTTCGCACAGATACGCAGTATTTT
TRBV7-9	TRBJ2-3	NA	NA	CASSLGAGPKTDTQYF	TGTGCCAGCAGCTTAGGGGCGGGACCGAAGACGGATACGCAGTATTTT
TRBV24-1	TRBJ2-3	NA	NA	CATSDYGGGRPDTQYF	TGTGCCACCAGTGATTATGGCGGGGGCCGCCCAGATACGCAGTATTTT
TRBV21-1	TRBJ1-3	NA	NA	CASSKGRGQSGNTIYF	TGTGCCAGCAGCAAAGGGCGGGGACAGAGTGGAAACACCATATATTTT
TRBV20-1	TRBJ1-4	NA	NA	CSANGGEKLFF	TGCAGTGCTAACGGGGGTGAAAAACTGTTTTTT
TRBV3-1/TRBV3-2	TRBJ2-7	NA	NA	CASSQGTPEQYF	TGTGCCAGCAGCCAAGGGACTCCAGAGCAGTACTTC
TRBV11-3	TRBJ2-1	NA	NA	CASSSRGASYNEQFF	TGTGCCAGCAGCTCGCGGGGCGCGTCCTACAATGAGCAGTTCTTC
TRBV28	TRBJ2-7	NA	few	CASSSSLEGYEQYF	TGTGCCAGCAGTTCCTCCCTGGAGGGCTACGAGCAGTACTTC
TRBV29-1	TRBJ2-2	TRBD1	NA	CSVPDRGHGGELFF	TGCAGCGTGCCGGACAGGGGGCATGGCGGGGAGCTGTTTTTT
TRBV4-1	TRBJ2-2	NA	NA	CASSTHVAGELFF	TGCGCCAGCAGCACTCACGTCGCCGGGGAGCTGTTTTTT
TRBV5-1	TRBJ1-2	NA	NA	CASSWEFPTGGYTF	TGCGCCAGCAGCTGGGAGTTCCCAACGGGAGGCTACACCTTC
TRBV2	TRBJ2-5	TRBD1	NA	CASSGQGTYQETQYF	TGTGCCAGCAGCGGACAGGGGACGTACCAAGAGACCCAGTACTTC
TRBV28	TRBJ1-2	TRBD1	NA	CASSAIGTVYGYTF	TGTGCCAGCAGCGCGATTGGGACAGTTTATGGCTACACCTTC
TRBV5-1	TRBJ2-2	TRBD2	few	CASSSGLARNTGELFF	TGCGCCAGCAGCTCGGGACTAGCGAGAAACACCGGGGAGCTGTTTTTT
TRBV5-1	TRBJ1-4	NA	NA	CASSLEDSATNEKLFF	TGCGCCAGCAGCTTGGAAGACAGTGCAACTAATGAAAAACTGTTTTTT
TRBV12-3/TRBV12-4	TRBJ1-1	NA	NA	CASTSWGDTEAFF	TGTGCCAGCACCTCCTGGGGGGACACTGAAGCTTTCTTT
TRBV5-1	TRBJ1-2	TRBD1	NA	CASSSRQGYGYTF	TGCGCCAGCAGCTCGCGACAGGGCTATGGCTACACCTTC
TRBV2	TRBJ2-7	NA	NA	CASDSRSSYEQYF	TGTGCCAGCGACTCCCGGAGCTCCTACGAGCAGTACTTC
TRBV19	TRBJ2-3	NA	NA	CASSLGGSTDTQYF	TGTGCCAGTAGTCTGGGGGGAAGCACAGATACGCAGTATTTT
TRBV5-1	TRBJ1-2	NA	NA	CASDDRISNYGYTF	TGCGCCAGCGATGACAGGATCTCCAACTATGGCTACACCTTC
TRBV5-1	TRBJ1-2	TRBD1	NA	CASSPAGQVYGYTF	TGCGCCAGCAGCCCGGCGGGACAGGTCTATGGCTACACCTTC
TRBV19	TRBJ1-2	NA	NA	CASSPRPVTYYGYTF	TGTGCCAGTAGCCCCAGGCCCGTTACCTACTATGGCTACACCTTC
TRBV9	TRBJ2-5	TRBD2	NA	CASSAVNGLGGETQYF	TGTGCCAGCAGCGCCGTAAACGGACTAGGAGGAGAGACCCAGTACTTC
TRBV19	TRBJ1-5	TRBD1	NA	CASRPGQGAYSNQPQHF	TGTGCCAGTAGGCCGGGACAGGGTGCCTATAGCAATCAGCCCCAGCATTTT
TRBV6-2/TRBV6-3	TRBJ1-1	NA	few	CASSYSQGNTEAFF	TGTGCCAGCAGTTACTCACAGGGAAACACTGAAGCTTTCTTT
TRBV7-2	TRBJ2-3	TRBD1	once	CASSTGQGMDTQYF	TGTGCCAGCAGCACGGGACAGGGGATGGATACGCAGTATTTT
TRBV3-1/TRBV3-2	TRBJ1-6	NA	many	CASSQQVSPLHF	TGTGCCAGCAGCCAACAGGTTTCACCCCTCCACTTT
TRBV7-2	TRBJ2-1	TRBD2	NA	CASSLDASGRAQFF	TGTGCCAGCAGCTTAGATGCTAGCGGCCGGGCGCAGTTCTTC